Given below is one T cell receptor (beta chain) in context. Researchers isolated at least 7 million PBMCs per sample. The sample belongs to a study of blood T cells in healthy people across ages. Using a J-beta primer mix together with a sample-barcoded 5' primer, a second PCR was run for about 6 to 12 cycles. TCRdb fed the 5' RACE reads into MiXCR, producing one record per CDR3 protein. The table includes 800,000 or so distinct CDR3 sequences, 25% detected once. Trimming cost V 6 bases and J 4 bases; bases outside gene matches: 6. The germline V gene encodes CDR1 LNHDA and CDR2 SQIVND (reference sequence). There are 15 residues in the CDR3. This same sample was also part of a study on T cells of mothers and their children. Per that study: Five to seven children and their three healthy Caucasian mothers were the donors.

The chain recombines TRBV19 with TRBJ2-7, with TRBD2 matching over 13 bases. The receptor's source is a boy between 5 and 17 years old in good health. The source material was blood. This CDR3 reads CASSDGTSGEYEQYF. In DNA, the CDR3 is TGTGCCAGTAGCGACGGGACTAGCGGGGAATACGAGCAGTACTTC. Combining the CDR3 with reference TRBV19 and TRBJ2-7 gives the whole variable domain DGGITQSPKYLFRKEGQNVTLSCEQNLNHDAMYWYRQDPGQGLRLIYYSQIVNDFQKGDIAEGYSVSREKKESFPLTVTSAQKNPTAFYLCASSDGTSGEYEQYFGPGTRLTVT.